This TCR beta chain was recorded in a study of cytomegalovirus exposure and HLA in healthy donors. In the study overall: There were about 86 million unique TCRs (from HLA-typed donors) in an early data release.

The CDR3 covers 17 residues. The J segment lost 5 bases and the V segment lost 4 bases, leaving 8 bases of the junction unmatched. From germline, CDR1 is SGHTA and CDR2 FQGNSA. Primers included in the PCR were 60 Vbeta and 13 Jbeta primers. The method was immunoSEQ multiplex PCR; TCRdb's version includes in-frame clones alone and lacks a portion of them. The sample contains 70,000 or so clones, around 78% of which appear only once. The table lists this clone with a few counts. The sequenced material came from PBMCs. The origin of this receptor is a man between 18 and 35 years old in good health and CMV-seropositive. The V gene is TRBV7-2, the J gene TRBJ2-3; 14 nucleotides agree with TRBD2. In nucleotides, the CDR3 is TGTGCCAGCAGCTCCTATCCGGGACTAGCGGGAGAAGATACGCAGTATTTT. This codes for CASSSYPGLAGEDTQYF.